This T cell receptor beta chain was documented in a study of beta chain features in type 1 diabetes. Findings and limits, study-wide: PCR might pick shorter templates more often, in the same way for patients and controls. VDJ junctions from type 1 diabetes patients carried fewer insertions and larger deletions. Naive, central memory and Treg TCRB repertoires appeared more alike in patients than in healthy donors.

Regarding this clone: Antigen: not known.

CDR3 size: 15 residues. CDR1 SGHTA and CDR2 FQGNSA come from the germline V gene. V lost 3 bases to trimming and J lost 3 bases, with 14 bases between them. Sequencing targeted expressed TCRB transcripts, as all isolated RNA had been reverse transcribed. Assay: immunoSEQ multiplex PCR; the TCRdb copy retains only in-frame clones and omits some. The repertoire holds hundreds of thousands of clones, with 30% as singletons. The chain employs TRBV7-2 and TRBJ1-1, with D hard to call. The receptor was isolated from a man younger than 30 in good health. The sample consisted of naive CD4+ T cells from blood. The CDR3 here is CASSFASGGDTEAFF. The CDR3 DNA follows: TGTGCCAGCAGCTTCGCGTCGGGCGGCGACACTGAAGCTTTCTTT. Full variable domain (outside the CDR3, taken from reference TRBV7-2 and TRBJ1-1): GAGVSQSPSNKVTEKGKDVELRCDPISGHTALYWYRQSLGQGLEFLIYFQGNSAPDKSGLPSDRFSAERTGGSVSTLTIQRTQQEDSAVYLCASSFASGGDTEAFFGQGTRLTVV.